Listed below are T cell receptor beta chains from one sample, sequenced in a study of T cell changes during pregnancy in multiple sclerosis. The table came from immunoSEQ multiplex PCR; TCRdb's copy has only in-frame clones and leaves some out. The sample lists roughly 79,000 clones; around nine tenths were seen once. Source: CD4+ T cells from peripheral blood mononuclear cells, taken before pregnancy. These TCRs come from a female donor with multiple sclerosis, enrolled in a pregnancy study. CDR3s include the opening cysteine and the closing phenylalanine or tryptophan. Each record gives: V gene, D gene, CDR3 protein. D genes are given only for firm matches.

TRBV5-1 . CASTPRTENTGELFF
TRBV9 . CASSVYGRVSTDTQYF
TRBV7-2 TRBD2 CASSLEGGLAGGNTDTQYF
TRBV7-8 TRBD1 CASSLDRVWDHSYEQYF
TRBV18 TRBD1 CASSPSILGQGLTEQFF
TRBV28 . CASSSPGRRVEAFF
TRBV7-2 . CASSTSGQTNTEAFF
TRBV18 TRBD1 CASSISGTVKNIQYF
TRBV7-3 . CASSLSSLDEQFF
TRBV6-6 TRBD1 CASSYPGTGDPYEQYF
TRBV28 . CASTSRGALRYEQYF
TRBV21-1 . CASSGLLETDTQYF
TRBV5-4 TRBD1 CASSLSYRGLGANVLTF
TRBV6-6 TRBD1 CASSLDRGGYTF